This is a list of T cell receptor beta chains from one sample in a study of monozygotic twins with inflammatory bowel disease. No DNA is given; TCRdb re-called the 5' RACE reads and lists each CDR3 protein once. This repertoire includes over 350,000 distinct CDR3 sequences. The sequenced material came from blood. The receptors derive from a human donor with ulcerative colitis or Crohn's disease, or a healthy co-twin of an affected twin (not recorded which). Each CDR3 is given with its conserved first and last residue.

>TRBV5-1|TRBJ1-2|15
CASSQTGGEPYGYTF
>TRBV5-1|TRBJ1-5|13
CASSLESNQPQHF
>TRBV4-2|TRBJ1-2|15
CASSQRVRQPYGYTF
>TRBV7-7|TRBJ2-7|14
CASSSGHGGYEQYF
>TRBV19|TRBJ1-5|17
CASSIDRTGRENQPQHF
>TRBV7-6|TRBJ1-5|15
CASSLRRGSNQPQHF
>TRBV5-1|TRBJ1-2|15
CASSSGPTRGYGYTF
>TRBV7-9|TRBJ2-1|14
CASSSDRDSNEQFF
>TRBV24-1|TRBJ2-7|13
CATMGRDTYEQYF
>TRBV4-2|TRBJ2-7|17
CASSQVPDRVVSYEQYF
>TRBV5-6|TRBJ2-3|14
CASLRLANTDTQYF
>TRBV20-1|TRBJ2-7|15
CSAKGDRGISYEQYF
>TRBV11-2|TRBJ1-4|15
CASTHPGTGREKLFF